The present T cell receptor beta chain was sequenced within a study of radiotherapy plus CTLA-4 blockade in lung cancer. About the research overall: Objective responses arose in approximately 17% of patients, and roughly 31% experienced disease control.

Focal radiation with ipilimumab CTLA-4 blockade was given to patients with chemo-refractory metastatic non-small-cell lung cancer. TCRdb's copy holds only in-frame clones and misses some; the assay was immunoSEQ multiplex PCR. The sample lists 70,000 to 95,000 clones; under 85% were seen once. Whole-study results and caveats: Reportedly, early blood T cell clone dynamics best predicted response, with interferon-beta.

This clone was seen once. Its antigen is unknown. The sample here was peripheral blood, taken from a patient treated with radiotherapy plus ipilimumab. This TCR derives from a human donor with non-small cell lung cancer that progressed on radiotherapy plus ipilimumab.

The CDR3, as DNA: TGTGCCAGCAGTGGGCAAAGGACAGGGAGCGGTACTGAAGCTTTCTTT. Protein product: CASSGQRTGSGTEAFF. V and J are TRBV7-9 and TRBJ1-1, with 8 bases fitting TRBD1. This CDR3 is 16 amino acids long. Unmatched junction bases numbered 14, after V lost 6 bases and J lost 5 bases. CDR1 and CDR2 (germline): SEHNR, FQNEAQ (reference sequence).